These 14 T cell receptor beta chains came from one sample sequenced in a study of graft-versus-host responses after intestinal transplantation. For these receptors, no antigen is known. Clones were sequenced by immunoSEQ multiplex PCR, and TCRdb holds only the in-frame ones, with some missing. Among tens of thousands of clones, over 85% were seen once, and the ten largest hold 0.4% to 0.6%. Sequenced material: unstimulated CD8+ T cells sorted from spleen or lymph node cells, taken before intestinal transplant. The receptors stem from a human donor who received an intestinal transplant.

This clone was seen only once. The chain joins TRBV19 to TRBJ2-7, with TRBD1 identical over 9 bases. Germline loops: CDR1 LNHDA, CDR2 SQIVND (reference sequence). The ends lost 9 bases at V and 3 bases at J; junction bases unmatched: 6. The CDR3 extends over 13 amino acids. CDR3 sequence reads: CASGTGTGYEQYF. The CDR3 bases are TGTGCCAGCGGGACAGGGACGGGCTACGAGCAGTACTTC.

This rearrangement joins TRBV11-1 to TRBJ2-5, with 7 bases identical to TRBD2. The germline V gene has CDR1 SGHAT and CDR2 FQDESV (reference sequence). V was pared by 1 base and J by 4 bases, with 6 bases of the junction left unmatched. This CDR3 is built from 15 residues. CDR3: CASSLESGRAETQYF. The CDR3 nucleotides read TGTGCCAGCAGCTTAGAATCAGGGAGGGCAGAGACCCAGTACTTC.

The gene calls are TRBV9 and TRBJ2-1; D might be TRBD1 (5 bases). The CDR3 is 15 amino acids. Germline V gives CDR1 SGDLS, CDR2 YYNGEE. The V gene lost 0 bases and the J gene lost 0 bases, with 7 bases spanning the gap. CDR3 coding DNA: TGTGCCAGCAGCGTAGAAGACAGCTCCTACAATGAGCAGTTCTTC. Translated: CASSVEDSSYNEQFF.

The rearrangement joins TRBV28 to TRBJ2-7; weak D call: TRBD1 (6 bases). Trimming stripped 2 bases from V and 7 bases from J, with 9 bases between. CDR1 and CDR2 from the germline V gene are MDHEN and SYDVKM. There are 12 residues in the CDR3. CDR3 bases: TGTGCCAGCAGTTTACAGGGGACGGAGCAGTACTTC. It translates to CASSLQGTEQYF.

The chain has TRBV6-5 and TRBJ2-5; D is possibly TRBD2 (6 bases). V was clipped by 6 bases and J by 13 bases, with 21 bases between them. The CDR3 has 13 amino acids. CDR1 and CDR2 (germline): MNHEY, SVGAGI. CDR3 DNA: TGTGCCAGCAGCCCTGGGACTGCCCTGTTTTCGTACTTC. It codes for CASSPGTALFSYF.

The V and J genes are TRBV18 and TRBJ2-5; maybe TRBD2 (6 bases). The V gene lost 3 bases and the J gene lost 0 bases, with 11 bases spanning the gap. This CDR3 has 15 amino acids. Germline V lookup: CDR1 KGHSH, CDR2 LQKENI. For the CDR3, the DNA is TGTGCCAGCTCACCTACTGGGACTGACCAAGAGACCCAGTACTTC. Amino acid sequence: CASSPTGTDQETQYF.

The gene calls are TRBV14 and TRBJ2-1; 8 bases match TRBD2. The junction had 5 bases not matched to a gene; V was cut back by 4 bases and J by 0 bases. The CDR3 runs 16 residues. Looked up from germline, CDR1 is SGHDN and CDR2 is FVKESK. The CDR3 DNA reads TGTGCCAGCAGCCTTTTAGCGGGGAGCTCCTACAATGAGCAGTTCTTC. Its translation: CASSLLAGSSYNEQFF. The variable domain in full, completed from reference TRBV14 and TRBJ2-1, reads EAGVTQFPSHSVIEKGQTVTLRCDPISGHDNLYWYRRVMGKEIKFLLHFVKESKQDESGMPNNRFLAERTGGTYSTLKVQPAELEDSGVYFCASSLLAGSSYNEQFFGPGTRLTVL.

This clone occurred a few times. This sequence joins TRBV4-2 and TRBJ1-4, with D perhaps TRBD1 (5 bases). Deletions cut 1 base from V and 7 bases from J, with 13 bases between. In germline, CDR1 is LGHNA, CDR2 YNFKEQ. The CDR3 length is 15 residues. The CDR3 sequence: CASSQVEGRGEKLFF. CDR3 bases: TGTGCCAGCAGCCAAGTCGAAGGGAGGGGTGAAAAACTGTTTTTT.

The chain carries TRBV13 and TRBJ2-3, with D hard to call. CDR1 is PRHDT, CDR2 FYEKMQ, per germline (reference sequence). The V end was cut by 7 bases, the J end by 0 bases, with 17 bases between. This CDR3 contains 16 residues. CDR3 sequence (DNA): TGTGCCAGCACTTTGCGACACCATCCTAGCACAGATACGCAGTATTTT. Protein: CASTLRHHPSTDTQYF.

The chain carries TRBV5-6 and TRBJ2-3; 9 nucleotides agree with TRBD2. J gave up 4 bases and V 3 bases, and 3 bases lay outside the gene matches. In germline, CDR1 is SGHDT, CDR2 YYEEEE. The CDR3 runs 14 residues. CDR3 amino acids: CASSSGLASDTQYF. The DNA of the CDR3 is TGTGCCAGCAGCTCGGGACTAGCCTCAGATACGCAGTATTTT. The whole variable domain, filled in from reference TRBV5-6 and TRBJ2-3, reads DAGVTQSPTHLIKTRGQQVTLRCSPKSGHDTVSWYQQALGQGPQFIFQYYEEEERQRGNFPDRFSGHQFPNYSSELNVNALLLGDSALYLCASSSGLASDTQYFGPGTRLTVL.

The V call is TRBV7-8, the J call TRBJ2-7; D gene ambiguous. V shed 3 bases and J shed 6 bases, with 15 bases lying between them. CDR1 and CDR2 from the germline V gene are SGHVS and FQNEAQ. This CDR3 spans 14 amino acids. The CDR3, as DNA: TGTGCCAGCAGCTTTTCCGCAACGTCTAGCGAGCAGTACTTC. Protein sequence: CASSFSATSSEQYF.

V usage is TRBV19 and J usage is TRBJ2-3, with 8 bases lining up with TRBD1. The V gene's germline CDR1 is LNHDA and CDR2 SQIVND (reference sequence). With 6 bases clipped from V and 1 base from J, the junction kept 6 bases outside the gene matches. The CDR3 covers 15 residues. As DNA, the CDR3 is TGTGCCAGTAGGGCCGGGACAGGAGGCACAGATACGCAGTATTTT. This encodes CASRAGTGGTDTQYF. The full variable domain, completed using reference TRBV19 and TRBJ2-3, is DGGITQSPKYLFRKEGQNVTLSCEQNLNHDAMYWYRQDPGQGLRLIYYSQIVNDFQKGDIAEGYSVSREKKESFPLTVTSAQKNPTAFYLCASRAGTGGTDTQYFGPGTRLTVL.

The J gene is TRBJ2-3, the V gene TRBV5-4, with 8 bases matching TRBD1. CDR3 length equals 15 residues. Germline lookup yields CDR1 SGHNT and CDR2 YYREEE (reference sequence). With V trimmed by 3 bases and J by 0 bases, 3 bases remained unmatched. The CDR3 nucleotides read TGTGCCAGCAGCTCTGGACAGGGAAGCACAGATACGCAGTATTTT. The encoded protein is CASSSGQGSTDTQYF. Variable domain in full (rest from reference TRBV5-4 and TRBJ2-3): ETGVTQSPTHLIKTRGQQVTLRCSSQSGHNTVSWYQQALGQGPQFIFQYYREEENGRGNFPPRFSGLQFPNYSSELNVNALELDDSALYLCASSSGQGSTDTQYFGPGTRLTVL.

The CDR3 nucleotides are TGTGCCAGCAGTGAACTGACAGGGGGCATAGAGCAGTACTTC. This encodes CASSELTGGIEQYF. This chain connects TRBV6-1 to TRBJ2-7; 10 positions agree with TRBD1. The CDR3 covers 14 residues. In germline, CDR1 is MNHNS, CDR2 SASEGT. The V and J ends lost 2 bases and 7 bases, in that order; junction bases with no gene match: 5.